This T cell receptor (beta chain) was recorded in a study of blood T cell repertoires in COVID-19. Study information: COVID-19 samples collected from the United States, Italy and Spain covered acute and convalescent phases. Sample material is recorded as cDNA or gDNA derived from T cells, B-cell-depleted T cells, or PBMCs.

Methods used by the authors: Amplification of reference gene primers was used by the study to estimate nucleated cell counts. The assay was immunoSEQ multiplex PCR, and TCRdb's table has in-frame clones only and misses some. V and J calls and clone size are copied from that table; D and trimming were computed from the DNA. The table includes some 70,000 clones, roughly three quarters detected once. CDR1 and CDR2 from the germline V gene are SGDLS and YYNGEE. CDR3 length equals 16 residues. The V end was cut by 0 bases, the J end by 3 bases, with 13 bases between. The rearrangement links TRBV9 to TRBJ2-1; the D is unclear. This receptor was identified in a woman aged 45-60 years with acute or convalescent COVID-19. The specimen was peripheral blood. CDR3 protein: CASSVDLSSYYNEQFF. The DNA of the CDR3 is TGTGCCAGCAGCGTAGATCTTTCCTCCTACTACAATGAGCAGTTCTTC.